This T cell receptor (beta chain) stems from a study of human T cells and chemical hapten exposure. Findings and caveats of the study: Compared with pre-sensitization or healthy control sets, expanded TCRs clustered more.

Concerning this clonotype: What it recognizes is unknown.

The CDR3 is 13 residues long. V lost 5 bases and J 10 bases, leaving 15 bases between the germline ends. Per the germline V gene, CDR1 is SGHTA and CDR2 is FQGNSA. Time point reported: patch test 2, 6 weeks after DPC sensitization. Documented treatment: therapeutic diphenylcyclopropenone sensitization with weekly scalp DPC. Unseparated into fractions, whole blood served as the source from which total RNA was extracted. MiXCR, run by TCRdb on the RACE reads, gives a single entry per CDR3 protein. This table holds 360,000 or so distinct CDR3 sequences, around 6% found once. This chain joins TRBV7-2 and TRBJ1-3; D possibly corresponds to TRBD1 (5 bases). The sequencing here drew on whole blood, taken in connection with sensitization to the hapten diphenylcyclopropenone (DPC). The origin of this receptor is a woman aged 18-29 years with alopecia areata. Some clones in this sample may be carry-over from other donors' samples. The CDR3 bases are TGTGCCAGCAGCCCACCCCTTTGGGGGACCATATATTTT. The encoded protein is CASSPPLWGTIYF. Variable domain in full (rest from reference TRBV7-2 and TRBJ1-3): GAGVSQSPSNKVTEKGKDVELRCDPISGHTALYWYRQSLGQGLEFLIYFQGNSAPDKSGLPSDRFSAERTGGSVSTLTIQRTQQEDSAVYLCASSPPLWGTIYFGEGSWLTVV.